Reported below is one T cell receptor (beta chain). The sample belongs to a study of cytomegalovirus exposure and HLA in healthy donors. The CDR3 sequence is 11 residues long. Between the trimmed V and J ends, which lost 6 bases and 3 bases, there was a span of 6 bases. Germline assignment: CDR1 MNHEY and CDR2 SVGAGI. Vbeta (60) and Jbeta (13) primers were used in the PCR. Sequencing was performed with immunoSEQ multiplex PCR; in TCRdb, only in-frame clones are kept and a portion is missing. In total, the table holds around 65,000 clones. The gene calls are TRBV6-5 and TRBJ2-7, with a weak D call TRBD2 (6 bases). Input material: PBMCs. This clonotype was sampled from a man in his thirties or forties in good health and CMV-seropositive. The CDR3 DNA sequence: TGTGCCAGCAGGGGAGGCTACGAGCAGTACTTC. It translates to CASRGGYEQYF.